Given below is one TCR beta chain in context. Its target is unknown. This specimen belongs to a study of radiation and T cells in renal cell carcinoma. Regarding the study as a whole: Only small tumor regions of approximately 1 g were sampled. Irradiated tumors held more dominant CDR3 motifs than control tumors.

As for treatment: treatment-naive control, cytoreductive nephrectomy. Treatment-naive patients without radiation supplied the control tumors at nephrectomy. The tumor was a clear cell renal cell carcinoma. Only in-frame clones appear in the TCRdb table, and some are missing; sequencing was by immunoSEQ multiplex PCR. The top ten hold roughly 13% of the sample, which has around 15,000 clones, roughly three fifths seen once. The CDR3 spans 15 residues. CDR1 is MRHNA, CDR2 SNTAGT, per germline. V dropped 5 bases and J dropped 8 bases, with 18 bases sitting between them. The sequencing here drew on tumor tissue, taken from a patient whose treatment was nephrectomy without radiotherapy. J is TRBJ1-4 and V is TRBV6-4; D possibly corresponds to TRBD1 (5 bases). The origin of this receptor is a man in his fifties with renal cell carcinoma. In DNA, the CDR3 is TGTGCCAGCAGTCCAAACCCAGGGAATCGAGAAAAACTGTTTTTT. The encoded protein is CASSPNPGNREKLFF.